A selection of T cell receptor beta chains follows, all from one sample in a study of control samples from healthy donors and cancer patients. Sequencing was performed with immunoSEQ multiplex PCR; in TCRdb, only in-frame clones are kept and a portion is missing. The table has some 120,000 clones, about 87% seen once; the top ten hold around 10%. Material: blood. These receptors were obtained from a man aged 30 to 39 in good health. Both conserved end residues are part of each CDR3. A D gene is named only where the DNA matches it firmly. A clone size is listed for some rows: how often the clone was seen (once, few, many), or a class if it is expanded.

>.|TRBJ1-6|TRBV14|.
TGTGCCAGCAGCCAATTTTCGGGGCATAGGAATAATTCACCCCTCCACTTT
CASSQFSGHRNNSPLHF
>.|TRBJ1-2|TRBV4-1|TRBD1
TGCGCCAGCAGCCAAGAGTGGGACAGGGCAATCTATGGCTACACCTTC
CASSQEWDRAIYGYTF
>.|TRBJ2-7|TRBV12-3/TRBV12-4|.
TGTGCCAGCAGTCCAAGGGTCGTCTACGAGCAGTACTTC
CASSPRVVYEQYF
>.|TRBJ2-2|TRBV7-7|TRBD1
TGTGCCAGCAGCCTATCCCTACAGGGGACCGGGGAGCTGTTTTTT
CASSLSLQGTGELFF
>.|TRBJ1-3|TRBV7-8|.
TGTGCCAGCAGCTTTAACCGGGCTGGAAACACCATATATTTT
CASSFNRAGNTIYF
>.|TRBJ2-1|TRBV4-2|TRBD2
TGTGCCAGCAGCTACGGCGGGAGCGGGGGGGACAATGAGCAGTTCTTC
CASSYGGSGGDNEQFF
>.|TRBJ1-4|TRBV5-8|.
TGTGCCAGCAGCCCGGTCCTTCCTGGGGCTGAAAAACTGTTTTTT
CASSPVLPGAEKLFF
>once|TRBJ2-2|TRBV19|TRBD1
TGTGCCAGTAGCCCTTTAGGACAGGGGAAAACCGGGGAGCTGTTTTTT
CASSPLGQGKTGELFF
>.|TRBJ2-1|TRBV19|.
TGTGCCAGTAGTTGGACGGATGAGCAGTTCTTC
CASSWTDEQFF
>.|TRBJ1-6|TRBV2|.
TGTGCCAGCAATCCAGGCGGTGGGGCGTGGAATTCACCCCTCCACTTT
CASNPGGGAWNSPLHF
>.|TRBJ2-3|TRBV24-1|.
TGTGCCACCAGCGGGACGACGTCGGATACGCAGTATTTT
CATSGTTSDTQYF